A selection of T cell receptor beta chains follows, all from one sample in a study of control samples from healthy donors and cancer patients. Sequencing used immunoSEQ multiplex PCR; TCRdb keeps in-frame clones, though not all of them. The sample shows about 150,000 clones, 90% to 95% of them seen only once. Sequenced: blood. These receptors all come from a woman aged 25 to 39 in good health. CDR3s include the opening cysteine and the closing phenylalanine or tryptophan. D genes are given only for firm matches. Clone size is shown for a subset of rows, as once, few, many or a class of expanded clone.

clone_size d_call j_call v_call cdr3_aa cdr3_nt
. . TRBJ2-7 TRBV30 CAWSGHRREQYF TGTGCCTGGAGTGGGCACCGCCGCGAGCAGTACTTC
. . TRBJ2-7 TRBV2 CASIQGGNEQYF TGTGCCAGCATCCAGGGGGGTAACGAGCAGTACTTC
. . TRBJ2-3 TRBV15 CATRDGRQVPTDTQYF TGTGCCACCAGGGATGGACGACAGGTGCCCACAGATACGCAGTATTTT
. . TRBJ1-1 TRBV15 CATSRDLGEEAFF TGTGCCACCAGCAGAGATTTGGGGGAGGAAGCTTTCTTT
. . TRBJ2-1 TRBV5-1 CASSLVVDPVNEQFF TGCGCCAGCAGCTTGGTCGTCGATCCCGTCAATGAGCAGTTCTTC
. TRBD2 TRBJ2-7 TRBV4-2 CASSQALPGGGSYEQYF TGTGCCAGCAGCCAAGCGTTGCCAGGCGGGGGCTCCTACGAGCAGTACTTC
. . TRBJ1-5 TRBV28 CASRLQGLINQPQHF TGTGCCAGCAGACTACAGGGTTTGATAAATCAGCCCCAGCATTTT
. . TRBJ2-2 TRBV7-3 CASSRRTGELFF TGTGCCAGCAGCCGAAGAACCGGGGAGCTGTTTTTT
. . TRBJ2-3 TRBV7-2 CASSVQERTTQYF TGTGCCAGCAGTGTCCAAGAAAGGACTACGCAGTATTTT
. TRBD1 TRBJ1-2 TRBV2 CASSRDRGTTRYGYTF TGTGCCAGCAGCCGGGACAGGGGGACTACTCGGTATGGCTACACCTTC
. TRBD1 TRBJ2-5 TRBV3-1/TRBV3-2 CASSQAATGVETQYF TGTGCCAGCAGCCAAGCAGCCACAGGGGTTGAGACCCAGTACTTC
. . TRBJ1-1 TRBV29-1 CSVGKLKTDTEAFF TGCAGCGTTGGGAAACTTAAAACGGACACTGAAGCTTTCTTT
. . TRBJ2-6 TRBV15 CATSRDGSAGANVLTF TGTGCCACCAGCAGAGATGGGTCAGCTGGGGCCAACGTCCTGACTTTC
. TRBD2 TRBJ2-1 TRBV9 CASSVASGPINEQFF TGTGCCAGCAGCGTTGCTAGCGGCCCAATCAATGAGCAGTTCTTC
. . TRBJ1-2 TRBV2 CASSEGQAYGYTF TGTGCCAGCAGTGAAGGACAGGCCTATGGCTACACCTTC
. . TRBJ2-1 TRBV2 CASSTHQGPYNEQFF TGTGCCAGCAGTACACACCAGGGCCCTTACAATGAGCAGTTCTTC
. TRBD1 TRBJ2-7 TRBV7-9 CASSLTAIRDRAPYEQYF TGTGCCAGCAGCTTAACCGCAATCCGGGACAGGGCTCCCTACGAGCAGTACTTC
. . TRBJ1-1 TRBV29-1 CSGRNTEAFF TGCAGCGGCCGAAACACTGAAGCTTTCTTT
. TRBD2 TRBJ2-5 TRBV29-1 CSGQPSGRETQYF TGCAGCGGTCAGCCTAGCGGGCGAGAGACCCAGTACTTC
. . TRBJ2-7 TRBV2 CASSSQGTLEQYF TGTGCCAGCAGTTCCCAGGGTACGTTAGAGCAGTACTTC
. . TRBJ1-1 TRBV4-1 CASSQDPEGHTEAFF TGCGCCAGCAGCCAAGATCCGGAGGGGCACACTGAAGCTTTCTTT
. TRBD2 TRBJ2-7 TRBV5-1 CASSLAGGAYEQYF TGCGCCAGCAGCTTGGCTGGGGGGGCCTACGAGCAGTACTTC
. TRBD1 TRBJ1-1 TRBV5-1 CASSFATGTGVNTEAFF TGCGCCAGCAGCTTCGCCACCGGGACAGGGGTGAACACTGAAGCTTTCTTT
. TRBD2 TRBJ2-1 TRBV28 CASSLSTSGVEQFF TGTGCCAGCAGTTTGTCGACTAGCGGGGTTGAGCAGTTCTTC
. . TRBJ2-1 TRBV10-3 CAISVSGFGNEQFF TGTGCCATCAGTGTTTCGGGTTTTGGGAATGAGCAGTTCTTC
. TRBD1 TRBJ1-4 TRBV7-6 CASSPRGTANEKLFF TGTGCCAGCAGCCCTCGTGGGACAGCTAATGAAAAACTGTTTTTT
. . TRBJ2-7 TRBV15 CATSIGSGSYEQYF TGTGCCACCAGCATAGGTTCTGGGTCCTACGAGCAGTACTTC
. . TRBJ2-3 TRBV19 CASSITSGDTQYF TGTGCCAGTAGTATCACGAGTGGAGATACGCAGTATTTT
. . TRBJ2-3 TRBV7-3 CASSLSPGPGEDTQYF TGTGCCAGCAGCTTAAGTCCTGGGCCGGGTGAGGATACGCAGTATTTT
. TRBD1 TRBJ2-6 TRBV7-2 CASSSPTGQASSGANVLTF TGTGCCAGCAGCTCCCCAACGGGACAGGCTTCCTCTGGGGCCAACGTCCTGACTTTC
. TRBD2 TRBJ2-3 TRBV4-1 CASSHLGLAGADTQYF TGCGCCAGCAGCCATTTAGGACTAGCGGGAGCAGATACGCAGTATTTT
few . TRBJ1-4 TRBV5-1 CASSQQDRPGEKLFF TGCGCCAGCAGCCAGCAGGACCGGCCGGGGGAAAAACTGTTTTTT
. . TRBJ2-5 TRBV7-2 CASSLLQGAETQYF TGTGCCAGCAGCTTACTACAGGGCGCAGAGACCCAGTACTTC
. . TRBJ2-1 TRBV4-3 CASSLQPGSSYNEQFF TGCGCCAGCAGCCTTCAGCCAGGGAGCTCCTACAATGAGCAGTTCTTC
. TRBD2 TRBJ2-1 TRBV18 CASSPGLADHYNEQFF TGTGCCAGCTCACCAGGACTAGCGGATCACTACAATGAGCAGTTCTTC
. TRBD2 TRBJ2-1 TRBV2 CASSVTSGIGDEQFF TGTGCCAGCAGTGTGACTAGCGGGATTGGGGATGAGCAGTTCTTC
. TRBD2 TRBJ2-1 TRBV10-3 CATQGGSEVPQFF TGTGCCACCCAGGGAGGGAGTGAGGTCCCGCAGTTCTTC
. . TRBJ2-2 TRBV9 CASSVSGDTGELFF TGTGCCAGCAGCGTAAGTGGGGACACCGGGGAGCTGTTTTTT
once . TRBJ1-4 TRBV28 CASSPTKGWRAEKLFF TGTGCCAGCAGTCCCACAAAGGGGTGGAGGGCTGAAAAACTGTTTTTT
once TRBD2 TRBJ2-2 TRBV7-8 CASSPTSGGTGELFF TGTGCCAGCAGCCCGACTAGCGGCGGCACCGGGGAGCTGTTTTTT
. TRBD2 TRBJ2-1 TRBV7-9 CASSFQAGVRGNEQFF TGTGCCAGCAGCTTTCAAGCGGGAGTAAGGGGCAATGAGCAGTTCTTC
. . TRBJ2-2 TRBV28 CASSLGRANTGELFF TGTGCCAGCAGTTTAGGCAGGGCGAACACCGGGGAGCTGTTTTTT
. . TRBJ1-5 TRBV28 CASSLGGSRQPQHF TGTGCCAGCAGTTTAGGGGGGTCCCGGCAGCCCCAGCATTTT
. . TRBJ1-5 TRBV9 CASSSGDNQPQHF TGTGCCAGCAGTTCAGGGGACAATCAGCCCCAGCATTTT
. TRBD1 TRBJ2-7 TRBV6-5 CASSSTGVVEQYF TGTGCCAGCAGTTCCACAGGGGTGGTCGAGCAGTACTTC
once TRBD2 TRBJ2-7 TRBV4-2 CASSRVLGLADYEQYF TGTGCCAGCAGCCGAGTCCTGGGACTAGCAGACTACGAGCAGTACTTC